These T cell receptor beta chains were read from a single sample in a study of T cells after yellow fever vaccination. A single record per CDR3 protein comes from TCRdb applying MiXCR to the 5' RACE reads. The sample holds about 260,000 distinct CDR3 sequences, 5.2% seen once. The specimen was CD4+ T cells sorted from PBMCs, collected on the day of the yellow fever booster vaccination. These receptors were collected from a man between 18 and 35 years old who received the YFV17D yellow fever vaccine. CDR3s leave out the opening cysteine and the closing phenylalanine or tryptophan.

J,V,CDR3
TRBJ1-6,TRBV6-5,ASSYSTVIYNSPLH
TRBJ1-1,TRBV2,ASKPAGNTEAF
TRBJ2-5,TRBV5-1,ASSTIRQEQETQY
TRBJ1-2,TRBV6-5,ASSDGGGGYT
TRBJ1-2,TRBV7-8,ASGTTGPYGYT
TRBJ1-3,TRBV5-6,ASSPRRLLSGNTIY
TRBJ2-1,TRBV4-3,ASSLLANDNEQF
TRBJ1-1,TRBV7-9,ASSLQLMNTEAF
TRBJ1-2,TRBV6-6,ASRPDRGNGYT
TRBJ1-1,TRBV18,ASSLDRYTEAF
TRBJ2-2,TRBV27,ASVVGGSGGKRRTGELF
TRBJ1-1,TRBV7-3,ASSFNHGDTEAF
TRBJ2-2,TRBV3-1,ASSLLHHSRQANTGELF
TRBJ1-5,TRBV7-2,ASSPGISSNQPQH
TRBJ1-1,TRBV9,ASSVQPGNTEAF
TRBJ2-1,TRBV4-2,ASSQGTSGGHEQF
TRBJ2-1,TRBV5-1,ASSLRQTIYNEQF
TRBJ2-4,TRBV10-3,AISGGGRNIQY
TRBJ1-6,TRBV5-5,ASSLVGAQGLNSPLH
TRBJ2-7,TRBV4-1,ASSLQGNLLQQY
TRBJ1-2,TRBV7-9,ASSLRGRRYT
TRBJ1-1,TRBV1,TSSQAARVPTDTF
TRBJ1-2,TRBV5-4,ASSLTGGGGYT
TRBJ1-3,TRBV20-1,SASYRGGGNTIY
TRBJ1-1,TRBV29-1,SALVGGSTEAF
TRBJ1-4,TRBV5-1,ASKPDPTNEKLF
TRBJ1-2,TRBV6-5,ASSKQVNYGYT
TRBJ2-3,TRBV7-2,ASSFGLAGLDTQY
TRBJ2-1,TRBV5-1,ASRVSPGSYNEQF
TRBJ2-7,TRBV6-6,ASSPGTRRHEQY
TRBJ1-6,TRBV5-4,ASSFRGDETLH
TRBJ2-2,TRBV5-4,ASSDPQPSGGTGELF
TRBJ1-5,TRBV20-1,SASWGEQPQH
TRBJ1-2,TRBV27,ASSLHPFAGGDGYT
TRBJ1-2,TRBV7-9,ASSLLELRAGTKNYGYT
TRBJ2-3,TRBV7-9,ASSLPRVTDTQY
TRBJ1-1,TRBV6-2/TRBV6-3,ASTNDHLNTEAF
TRBJ1-6,TRBV6-5,ASSHPQGGTYNSPLH
TRBJ1-6,TRBV5-1,ASSSTPGQGNSPLH
TRBJ2-3,TRBV20-1,SASGDGGLYTQY
TRBJ1-2,TRBV6-1,ASMAGPSIGYT
TRBJ2-3,TRBV14,ASSQHAGKVSTDTQY
TRBJ2-3,TRBV5-1,ASSLMPSGGTKYTDTQY
TRBJ2-5,TRBV7-3,ASRVMSGATQETQY
TRBJ2-3,TRBV3-1,ASSQDPRGAGTDTQY
TRBJ2-1,TRBV10-3,AISDLAGRNEQF
TRBJ2-3,TRBV6-5,ASSYGLAGTDTQY
TRBJ2-3,TRBV5-1,ASSLRGGLDTQY
TRBJ1-2,TRBV5-4,ASSFTGGAGGYT
TRBJ2-7,TRBV12-3/TRBV12-4,ASSLGMREPYEQY